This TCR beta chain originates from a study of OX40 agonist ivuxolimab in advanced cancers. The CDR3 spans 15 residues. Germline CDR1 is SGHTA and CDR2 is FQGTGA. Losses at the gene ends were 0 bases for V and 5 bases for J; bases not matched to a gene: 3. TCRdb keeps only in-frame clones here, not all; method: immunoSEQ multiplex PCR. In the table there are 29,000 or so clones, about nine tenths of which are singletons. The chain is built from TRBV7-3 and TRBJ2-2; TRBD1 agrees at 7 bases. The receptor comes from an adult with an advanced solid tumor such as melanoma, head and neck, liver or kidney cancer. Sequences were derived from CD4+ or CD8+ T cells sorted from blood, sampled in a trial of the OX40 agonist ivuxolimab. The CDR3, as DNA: TGTGCCAGCAGCTTAACAGGGGGCGCGACCGGGGAGCTGTTTTTT. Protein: CASSLTGGATGELFF.